What follows are 23 T cell receptor beta chains derived from one specimen sequenced in a study of T-cell reconstitution after alpha-beta-depleted transplantation in children. Unique molecular identifiers featured in how the TCRbeta library was prepared. TCRdb analysed the PCR reads with MiXCR anew, one entry per CDR3 protein. Counted here are nearly 200,000 distinct CDR3 sequences, 6.3% occurring once; the ten biggest clones make up roughly 4.8%. This material consisted of PBMCs, taken before TCRalphabeta/CD19-depleted stem cell transplant. The receptor set was obtained from a girl under two years old with combined immunodeficiency, due to receive a stem cell transplant.

The chain carries TRBV27 and TRBJ2-7, with 7 bases lining up with TRBD1. The CDR3 covers 14 residues. V lost 3 bases and J lost 4; bases outside the gene matches: 6. Germline V gene lookup returns CDR1 MNHEY and CDR2 SMNVEV (reference sequence). Written as DNA, the CDR3 is TGTGCCAGCAGTTTTGGGACAGATGCTTACGAGCAGTACTTC. This encodes CASSFGTDAYEQYF.

This clonotype has at least ten counts. This CDR3 reads CASSVPAGVGDTGELFF. CDR3 nucleotide sequence: TGCGCCAGCAGCGTCCCGGCGGGGGTAGGGGACACCGGGGAGCTGTTTTTT. This chain uses TRBV4-3 with TRBJ2-2; 7 nucleotides align to TRBD2. V shed 5 bases and J 3 bases; nucleotides not matched to a gene: 12. The CDR3 is 17 amino acids. Germline values: CDR1 LGHNA, CDR2 YSLEER.

This clonotype came up many times. The chain has TRBV28 and TRBJ2-3; 10 bases fit TRBD1. From germline, CDR1 is MDHEN and CDR2 SYDVKM. The length of the CDR3 is 18 residues. The J segment lost 5 bases and the V segment lost 5 bases, leaving 16 bases of the junction unmatched. CDR3 sequence (DNA): TGTGCCAGCAGTATGCAAAACCCTGGGACAGGGGATTTAGATACGCAGTATTTT. Residues: CASSMQNPGTGDLDTQYF.

This clonotype was observed many times. The CDR3 region has the DNA TGTGCCAGCAGCCAAGATATGGCAGGTCGGGGCAATCAGCCCCAGCATTTT. Its translation: CASSQDMAGRGNQPQHF. The chain carries TRBV4-2 and TRBJ1-5; D ambiguous. Germline CDR1 reads LGHNA; CDR2 reads YNFKEQ. This CDR3 is 17 amino acids long. V lost 0 bases, J lost 2 bases, and 14 bases lay in between.

The table lists this clonotype with many counts. This chain joins TRBV29-1 and TRBJ2-1; the D is unclear. V was pared by 0 bases and J by 8 bases, with 8 bases between. CDR1 is SQVTM and CDR2 is ANQGSEA in the germline V gene. The CDR3 contains 12 residues. CDR3 bases: TGCAGCGTTGAAGAAAATCAGTATGAGCAGTTCTTC. Its protein is CSVEENQYEQFF.

In its sample, this clonotype was seen many times. This chain joins TRBV4-2 and TRBJ2-1; D is unresolved. Trimming took 2 bases from V and 9 from J, leaving 23 bases between them. Germline V gene lookup returns CDR1 LGHNA and CDR2 YNFKEQ. There are 17 residues in the CDR3. CDR3 residues: CASSQRLFSEWAVEQFF. The CDR3 DNA reads TGTGCCAGCAGCCAAAGGCTCTTTAGTGAGTGGGCGGTTGAGCAGTTCTTC.

At least ten counts were recorded for this clonotype. V and J are TRBV28 and TRBJ2-2, with D perhaps TRBD1 or TRBD2 (5 bases each). CDR3 length equals 12 residues. V lost 5 bases to trimming and J lost 10 bases, with 11 bases between them. Germline-derived CDR1 and CDR2 are MDHEN and SYDVKM. The DNA for the CDR3 is TGTGCCAGCAGTCCCTCGGGGCTGGAGCTGTTTTTT. As protein: CASSPSGLELFF.

This clonotype has ten or more counts. The chain couples TRBV12-3 or TRBV12-4 to TRBJ2-5, with 7 bases matching TRBD2. V dropped 3 bases and J dropped 4; count of bases not matched to a gene: 5. The CDR3 runs 14 residues. The CDR3 is CASSFGGGRETQYF. CDR3 nucleotides: TGTGCCAGCAGTTTCGGCGGGGGACGAGAGACCCAGTACTTC.

CDR3 DNA: TGTGCCAGCAGCTTAGAGAGCGGGAGAGGGAATGAGCAGTTCTTC. This codes for CASSLESGRGNEQFF. The V call is TRBV7-9, the J call TRBJ2-1; 8 bases are shared with TRBD2. Germline V gene lookup returns CDR1 SEHNR and CDR2 FQNEAQ (reference sequence). The CDR3 has 15 amino acids. The J segment lost 7 bases and the V segment lost 1 base, leaving 6 bases of the junction unmatched.

This clonotype was picked up many times. The CDR3 DNA reads TGCAGTGCTAGAGCTCGCAGTGGGGGAATTGGAAACACCATATATTTT. Protein sequence: CSARARSGGIGNTIYF. This chain connects TRBV20-1 to TRBJ1-3; possible D gene TRBD1, 5 bases. V was trimmed by 1 base and J by 3 bases, leaving 16 bases between them. Germline V gives CDR1 DFQATT, CDR2 SNEGSKA (reference sequence). The CDR3 sequence is 16 residues long.

This clonotype has a count of ten or more. This chain links TRBV7-9 with TRBJ2-1; perhaps TRBD2 as D (6 bases). The V gene lost 1 base and the J gene lost 3 bases, with 10 bases spanning the gap. CDR3 length: 15 residues. Germline CDR1 and CDR2: SEHNR and FQNEAQ (reference sequence). The CDR3 protein is CASSLEVGSYNEQFF. The CDR3, as DNA: TGTGCCAGCAGCTTAGAGGTCGGGAGCTACAATGAGCAGTTCTTC.

This clonotype was counted many times. This chain uses TRBV28 with TRBJ1-5; no clear D. Germline V gene lookup returns CDR1 MDHEN and CDR2 SYDVKM. V was shortened by 3 bases and J by 5 bases, with 14 bases between the two germline ends. CDR3 length: 15 residues. CDR3 DNA: TGTGCCAGCAGTTTTCTTGCCGGGTCCGATCAGCCCCAGCATTTT. The encoded protein is CASSFLAGSDQPQHF.

This clonotype has a handful of counts. This sequence joins TRBV18 and TRBJ2-7, with 8 bases identical to TRBD2. The CDR3 extends over 16 amino acids. V was clipped by 4 bases and J by 0 bases; unmatched bases: 8. Germline loops: CDR1 KGHSH, CDR2 LQKENI. CDR3 region: CASSLHPGTSSYEQYF. For the CDR3, the DNA is TGTGCCAGCTCACTACACCCCGGGACTAGCTCCTACGAGCAGTACTTC.

This clonotype was counted at least ten times. This chain connects TRBV13 to TRBJ2-3; possibly TRBD1 or TRBD2 for D (5 bases each). This CDR3 spans 16 amino acids. The germline V and J ends were trimmed by 5 bases and 3 bases, with 18 bases remaining between them. CDR1 is PRHDT, CDR2 FYEKMQ, per germline (reference sequence). CDR3 sequence: CASSPGLSPRTDTQYF. CDR3 DNA sequence: TGTGCCAGCAGCCCGGGGCTTAGTCCCCGTACAGATACGCAGTATTTT. The full variable domain, rest sourced from reference TRBV13 and TRBJ2-3, is AAGVIQSPRHLIKEKRETATLKCYPIPRHDTVYWYQQGPGQDPQFLISFYEKMQSDKGSIPDRFSAQQFSDYHSELNMSSLELGDSALYFCASSPGLSPRTDTQYFGPGTRLTVL.

This clonotype was seen many times. This chain connects TRBV9 to TRBJ2-1, with a possible D match to TRBD1 (8 bases). The CDR3 loop spans 15 amino acids. The germline V and J ends were trimmed by 7 bases and 10 bases, with 24 bases remaining between them. Germline assignment: CDR1 SGDLS and CDR2 YYNGEE. CDR3 loop: CASGGDRTPINEQFF. CDR3 DNA sequence: TGTGCCAGCGGGGGGGACAGGACCCCCATCAACGAGCAGTTCTTC.

This sequence joins TRBV9 and TRBJ2-3; D assignment may be TRBD1 or TRBD2 (6 bases each). The CDR3 is 16 amino acids. Germline V gives CDR1 SGDLS, CDR2 YYNGEE. V lost 4 bases and J lost 3, with 18 bases in between. This chain's CDR3 is CASSPRGRESTDTQYF. CDR3 nucleotides: TGTGCCAGCAGCCCACGGGGGCGGGAAAGTACAGATACGCAGTATTTT.

In this sample, this clonotype turned up many times. The J gene is TRBJ2-7, the V gene TRBV20-1; 9 nucleotides line up with TRBD2. Trimming at V came to 4 bases and at J to 5 bases, leaving 9 bases not matched to a gene. Per germline, CDR1 DFQATT and CDR2 SNEGSKA (reference sequence). This CDR3 region has 14 residues. The CDR3 nucleotides read TGCAGTGCTATGTTAAGCGGGAGGTGGAACGAGCAGTACTTC. This encodes CSAMLSGRWNEQYF.

This clonotype has ten or more counts. Here the CDR3 DNA reads TGTGCCACCAGCAGAGATATGGGAATTGAAGAGACCCAGTACTTC. The encoded protein is CATSRDMGIEETQYF. The V and J genes are TRBV15 and TRBJ2-5; no clear D gene. Germline V lookup: CDR1 LNHNV, CDR2 YYDKDF (reference sequence). There are 15 residues in the CDR3. V was pared by 0 bases and J by 3 bases, with 11 bases between. Complete variable domain (other parts from reference TRBV15 and TRBJ2-5): DAMVIQNPRYQVTQFGKPVTLSCSQTLNHNVMYWYQQKSSQAPKLLFHYYDKDFNNEADTPDNFQSRRPNTSFCFLDIRSPGLGDTAMYLCATSRDMGIEETQYFGPGTRLLVL.

This clonotype was counted at least ten times. The chain combines TRBV20-1 with TRBJ2-7, with 7 bases aligning to TRBD1. V lost 0 bases to trimming and J lost 2 bases; unmatched junction nucleotides: 7. Germline V gives CDR1 DFQATT, CDR2 SNEGSKA (reference sequence). CDR3 length: 15 amino acids. In nucleotides, the CDR3 is TGCAGTGCTAGAGAGGGCAGGGGGTCGCCCTACGAGCAGTACTTC. Translating it yields CSAREGRGSPYEQYF.

This rearrangement joins TRBV12-3 or TRBV12-4 to TRBJ2-2; possibly TRBD1 for D (6 bases). The CDR3 contains 16 residues. Trimming took 4 bases from V and 6 from J, leaving 18 bases between them. The CDR3 region is CASSSTRTAGAGELFF. Here the CDR3 DNA reads TGTGCCAGCAGTTCCACCCGGACTGCAGGGGCCGGGGAGCTGTTTTTT.

This clonotype was seen more than once but under ten times. The chain has TRBV7-2 and TRBJ2-7, with D perhaps TRBD1 (7 bases). Germline assignment: CDR1 SGHTA and CDR2 FQGNSA. V was trimmed by 7 bases and J by 1 base, leaving 20 bases between them. The CDR3 has 16 residues. In DNA form, the CDR3 reads TGTGCCAGCACCCGGAGGGGGACAGACGCATCCTACGAGCAGTACTTC. This codes for CASTRRGTDASYEQYF.

This clonotype was seen ten or more times. The J gene is TRBJ2-1, the V gene TRBV29-1; 7 bases match TRBD2. The germline gives CDR1 SQVTM, CDR2 ANQGSEA. V lost 7 bases to trimming and J lost 3 bases; unmatched junction nucleotides: 6. The CDR3 has 13 residues. CDR3 sequence: CSAAGKVYNEQFF. In DNA, the CDR3 is TGCAGCGCAGCGGGAAAGGTCTACAATGAGCAGTTCTTC.

This clonotype appeared many times. The V and J genes are TRBV7-6 and TRBJ2-1; no reliable D call. Between the trimmed V and J ends, which lost 4 bases and 0 bases, there was a span of 10 bases. The germline CDR1 and CDR2 sequences are SGHVS and FNYEAQ. CDR3 length: 15 residues. CDR3 nucleotides: TGTGCCAGCAGCTGTCGCTATAGCTCCTACAATGAGCAGTTCTTC. Its protein is CASSCRYSSYNEQFF.